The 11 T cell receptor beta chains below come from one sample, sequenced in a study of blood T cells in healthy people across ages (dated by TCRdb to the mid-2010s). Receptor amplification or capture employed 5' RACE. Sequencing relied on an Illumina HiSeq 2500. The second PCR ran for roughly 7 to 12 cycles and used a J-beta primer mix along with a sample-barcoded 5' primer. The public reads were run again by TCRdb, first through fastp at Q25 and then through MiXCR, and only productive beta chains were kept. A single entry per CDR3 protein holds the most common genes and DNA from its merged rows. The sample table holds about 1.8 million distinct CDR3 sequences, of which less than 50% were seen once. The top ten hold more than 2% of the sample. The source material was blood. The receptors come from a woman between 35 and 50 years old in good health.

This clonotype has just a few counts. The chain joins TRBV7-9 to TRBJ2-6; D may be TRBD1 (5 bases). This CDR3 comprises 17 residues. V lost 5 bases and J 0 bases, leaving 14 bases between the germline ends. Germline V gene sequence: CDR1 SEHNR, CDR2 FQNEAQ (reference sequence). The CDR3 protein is CASSLRGILSGANVLTF. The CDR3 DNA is TGTGCCAGCAGCCTAAGGGGCATACTCTCTGGGGCCAACGTCCTGACTTTC. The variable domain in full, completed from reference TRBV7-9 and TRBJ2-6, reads DTGVSQNPRHKITKRGQNVTFRCDPISEHNRLYWYRQTLGQGPEFLTYFQNEAQLEKSRLLSDRFSAERPKGSFSTLEIQRTEQGDSAMYLCASSLRGILSGANVLTFGAGSRLTVL.

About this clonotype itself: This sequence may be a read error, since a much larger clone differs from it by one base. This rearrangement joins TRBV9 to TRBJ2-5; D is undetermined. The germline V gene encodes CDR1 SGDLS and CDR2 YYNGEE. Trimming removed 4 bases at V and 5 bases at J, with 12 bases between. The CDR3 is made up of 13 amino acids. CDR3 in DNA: TGTGCCAGCAGCTTCGCCCCCGGGGAGACCCAGTACTTC. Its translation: CASSFAPGETQYF.

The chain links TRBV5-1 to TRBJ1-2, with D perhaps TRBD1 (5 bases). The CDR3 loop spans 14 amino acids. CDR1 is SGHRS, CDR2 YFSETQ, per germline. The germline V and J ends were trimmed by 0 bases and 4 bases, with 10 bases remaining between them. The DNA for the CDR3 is TGCGCCAGCAGCTTGGAAGCCGGGGCCTATGGCTACACCTTC. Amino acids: CASSLEAGAYGYTF. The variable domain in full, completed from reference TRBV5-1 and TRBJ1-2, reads KAGVTQTPRYLIKTRGQQVTLSCSPISGHRSVSWYQQTPGQGLQFLFEYFSETQRNKGNFPGRFSGRQFSNSRSEMNVSTLELGDSALYLCASSLEAGAYGYTFGSGTRLTVV.

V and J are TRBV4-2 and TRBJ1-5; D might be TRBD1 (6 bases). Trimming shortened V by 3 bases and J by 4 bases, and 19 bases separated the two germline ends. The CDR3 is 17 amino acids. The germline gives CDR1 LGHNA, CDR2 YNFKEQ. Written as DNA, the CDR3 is TGTGCCAGCAGCCAGAGGGTAGGGGGGTACCTAAATCAGCCCCAGCATTTT. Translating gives CASSQRVGGYLNQPQHF.

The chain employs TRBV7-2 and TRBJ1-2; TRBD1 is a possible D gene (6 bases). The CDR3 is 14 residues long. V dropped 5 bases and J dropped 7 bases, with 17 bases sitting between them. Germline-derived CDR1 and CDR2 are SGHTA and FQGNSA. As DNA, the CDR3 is TGTGCCAGCAGCCCCCCCCCAGGGGCGGGTGGCTACACCTTC. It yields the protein CASSPPPGAGGYTF. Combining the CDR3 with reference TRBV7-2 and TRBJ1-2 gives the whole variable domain GAGVSQSPSNKVTEKGKDVELRCDPISGHTALYWYRQSLGQGLEFLIYFQGNSAPDKSGLPSDRFSAERTGGSVSTLTIQRTQQEDSAVYLCASSPPPGAGGYTFGSGTRLTVV.

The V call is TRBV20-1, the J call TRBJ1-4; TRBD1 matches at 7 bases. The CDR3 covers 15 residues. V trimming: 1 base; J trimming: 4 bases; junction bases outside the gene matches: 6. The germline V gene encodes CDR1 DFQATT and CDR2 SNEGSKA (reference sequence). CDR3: CSARVWDSINEKLFF. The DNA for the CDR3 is TGCAGTGCTAGAGTATGGGACAGCATTAATGAAAAACTGTTTTTT.

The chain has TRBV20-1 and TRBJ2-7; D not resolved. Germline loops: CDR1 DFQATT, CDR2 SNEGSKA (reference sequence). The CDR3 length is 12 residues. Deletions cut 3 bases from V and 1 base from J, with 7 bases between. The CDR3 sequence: CSARLISYEQYF. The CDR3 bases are TGCAGTGCTAGGTTGATTTCCTACGAGCAGTACTTC.

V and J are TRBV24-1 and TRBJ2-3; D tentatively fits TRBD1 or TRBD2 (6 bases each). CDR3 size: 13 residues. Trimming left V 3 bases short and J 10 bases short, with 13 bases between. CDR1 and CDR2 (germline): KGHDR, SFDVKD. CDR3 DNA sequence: TGTGCCACCAGTGATGAAAAGGGGGGATCGCAGTATTTT. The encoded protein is CATSDEKGGSQYF.

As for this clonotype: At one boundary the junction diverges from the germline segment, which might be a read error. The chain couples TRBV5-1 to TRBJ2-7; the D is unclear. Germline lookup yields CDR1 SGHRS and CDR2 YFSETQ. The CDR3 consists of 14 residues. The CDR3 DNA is TGCGCCAACAGCTTGACACCTCAAAGCTACGAGCAGTACTTC. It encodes CANSLTPQSYEQYF.

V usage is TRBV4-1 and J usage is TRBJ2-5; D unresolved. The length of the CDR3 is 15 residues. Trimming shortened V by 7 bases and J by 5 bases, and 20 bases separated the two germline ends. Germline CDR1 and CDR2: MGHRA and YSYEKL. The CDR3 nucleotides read TGCGCCAGCACGCAGCAGCACCCCTCGGCGGAGACCCAGTACTTC. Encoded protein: CASTQQHPSAETQYF.

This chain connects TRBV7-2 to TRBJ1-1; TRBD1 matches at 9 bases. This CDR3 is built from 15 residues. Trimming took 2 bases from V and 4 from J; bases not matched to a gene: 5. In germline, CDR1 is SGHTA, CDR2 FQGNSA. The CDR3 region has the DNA TGTGCCAGCAGCTTAACAGGGGGCTCGATCACTGAAGCTTTCTTT. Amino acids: CASSLTGGSITEAFF.